Included here is one T cell receptor (beta chain) sequence, with context. This PCR relied on a set of 60 Vbeta primers and 13 Jbeta primers. Clones were read by immunoSEQ multiplex PCR, and TCRdb kept only the in-frame ones, dropping some. In the table there are hundreds of thousands of clones, 70% to 90% of which are singletons. The data were obtained in a study of cytomegalovirus exposure and HLA in healthy donors. The overall study: Roughly 180 million T cells yielded 117 million unique TCR beta sequences in earlier analysis.

V shed 5 bases and J shed 6 bases, with 10 bases lying between them. Germline loops: CDR1 GTSNPN, CDR2 SVGIG (reference sequence). The CDR3 consists of 11 residues. Source material: PBMCs. The sequence came from a girl aged 2-10 years in good health and CMV-seronegative. The chain employs TRBV30 and TRBJ1-1; D might be TRBD1 (5 bases). In DNA, the CDR3 is TGTGCCTGGGGGGAAGGGGCTGAAGCTTTCTTT. This gives the protein CAWGEGAEAFF.